The 18 T cell receptor beta chains given below trace back to one sample, sequenced in a study of blood T cell repertoires in COVID-19. The table came from immunoSEQ multiplex PCR; TCRdb's copy has only in-frame clones and leaves some out. The sample records around 110,000 clones, 84% being singletons. Sequencing used PBMCs or T cells enriched from blood (not recorded which). These receptor sequences come from a woman aged 25 to 39 who had recovered from COVID-19.

This clone was counted once. The chain couples TRBV7-2 to TRBJ2-7; maybe TRBD1 (6 bases). V lost 2 bases to trimming and J lost 2 bases, with 19 bases between them. This CDR3 is 17 amino acids long. Germline assignment: CDR1 SGHTA and CDR2 FQGNSA. The CDR3 spells CASSLSAGGTRAYEQYF. CDR3 nucleotide sequence: TGTGCCAGCAGCTTATCGGCCGGTGGGACACGCGCCTACGAGCAGTACTTC.

The rearrangement links TRBV2 to TRBJ2-7; possibly TRBD2 for D (5 bases). V lost 0 bases to trimming and J lost 6 bases, with 15 bases between them. The CDR3 runs to 15 residues. Germline V gene data show CDR1 as SNHLY and CDR2 as FYNNEI. The CDR3 DNA sequence: TGTGCCAGCAGTGAAGCGCTGTATAAACTAGGCGAGCAGTACTTC. As protein: CASSEALYKLGEQYF.

The chain is built from TRBV7-3 and TRBJ2-3; maybe TRBD1 (5 bases). This CDR3 contains 14 residues. Germline-derived CDR1 and CDR2 are SGHTA and FQGTGA. The V gene lost 5 bases and the J gene lost 0 bases, with 9 bases spanning the gap. The CDR3, as DNA: TGTGCCAGCAGCAGAACAGGAAGCACAGATACGCAGTATTTT. Translating it yields CASSRTGSTDTQYF.

The rearrangement uses TRBV7-2 and TRBJ2-7; the match to TRBD2 covers 8 bases. From germline, CDR1 is SGHTA and CDR2 FQGNSA. The CDR3 is made up of 15 amino acids. V was pared by 5 bases and J by 3 bases, with 9 bases of the junction left unmatched. CDR3 in amino acids: CASSLRRLAGYEQYF. CDR3 nucleotides: TGTGCCAGCAGCCTAAGGCGGCTAGCGGGCTACGAGCAGTACTTC.

The J gene is TRBJ2-7, the V gene TRBV7-2, with a weak D call TRBD1 (6 bases). Trimming stripped 3 bases from V and 1 base from J, with 10 bases between. The germline V gene encodes CDR1 SGHTA and CDR2 FQGNSA. The CDR3 loop spans 14 amino acids. CDR3 amino acids: CASSFDRRSYEQYF. CDR3 nucleotides: TGTGCCAGCAGCTTCGACAGGCGTTCCTACGAGCAGTACTTC.

This clone came up a few times. The chain combines TRBV7-2 with TRBJ2-7; 8 nucleotides agree with TRBD1. Per the germline V gene, CDR1 is SGHTA and CDR2 is FQGNSA. This CDR3 comprises 14 residues. Trimming cost V 1 base and J 3 bases; bases outside gene matches: 2. CDR3 in amino acids: CASSLDRGDYEQYF. The CDR3 DNA sequence: TGTGCCAGCAGCTTAGACAGGGGGGACTACGAGCAGTACTTC.

The rearrangement uses TRBV10-3 and TRBJ2-3, with 7 bases identical to TRBD1. The V gene end was trimmed by 4 bases and the J gene end by 0 bases; junction bases not matched to a gene: 7. Germline V gene lookup returns CDR1 ENHRY and CDR2 SYGVKD. The CDR3 sequence is 16 residues long. The CDR3, as DNA: TGTGCCATCAGTGGAAAGGGGGCCATAAGCACAGATACGCAGTATTTT. It translates to CAISGKGAISTDTQYF.

This clone was observed a few times. The gene calls are TRBV30 and TRBJ2-1; D is perhaps TRBD2 (6 bases). V was shortened by 4 bases and J by 6 bases, with 16 bases between the two germline ends. The CDR3 totals 14 residues. From germline, CDR1 is GTSNPN and CDR2 SVGIG (reference sequence). The CDR3 nucleotides read TGTGCCTGGAACTCGGGACGGGAGATCAATGAGCAGTTCTTC. Amino acids: CAWNSGREINEQFF.

On this clone: Germline and junction disagree at one end, which may indicate a read error. The chain recombines TRBV6-5 with TRBJ1-4; maybe TRBD1 (6 bases). CDR1 and CDR2 (germline): MNHEY, SVGAGI. This CDR3 contains 15 residues. The CDR3 reads CASSYSRTVREKLFF. The CDR3 nucleotides read TGTGCCAGCAGCTACTCGAGGACAGTTCGGGAAAAACTGTTTTTT.

The chain links TRBV28 to TRBJ2-1; 7 bases are shared with TRBD1. The J segment lost 6 bases and the V segment lost 10 bases, leaving 9 bases of the junction unmatched. This CDR3 contains 13 residues. CDR1 and CDR2 from the germline V gene are MDHEN and SYDVKM. The DNA of the CDR3 is TGTGCCACCAAGGACAGGACGGCCAATGAGCAGTTCTTC. This sequence encodes CATKDRTANEQFF.

The chain carries TRBV30 and TRBJ1-1; the D is unclear. This CDR3 spans 16 amino acids. Trimming pared 0 bases from V and 5 bases from J, leaving 19 bases between. Germline V gives CDR1 GTSNPN, CDR2 SVGIG (reference sequence). CDR3 amino acids: CAWSVTRIWPPTEAFF. The CDR3 DNA reads TGTGCCTGGAGTGTAACTAGAATTTGGCCCCCTACTGAAGCTTTCTTT.

The V call is TRBV7-2, the J call TRBJ1-1; no reliable D call. The CDR3 totals 13 residues. Trimming pared 1 base from V and 6 bases from J, leaving 9 bases between. CDR1 is SGHTA, CDR2 FQGNSA, per germline. The CDR3 loop reads CASSLVQRPEAFF. DNA for the CDR3: TGTGCCAGCAGCTTAGTCCAGAGGCCTGAAGCTTTCTTT.

V is TRBV9 and J is TRBJ2-3; 7 positions agree with TRBD1. This CDR3 is built from 16 residues. Germline V CDR1 and CDR2: SGDLS, YYNGEE. Unmatched junction bases numbered 7, after V lost 0 bases and J lost 3 bases. CDR3 in amino acids: CASSVAGQGVTDTQYF. The CDR3 DNA follows: TGTGCCAGCAGCGTAGCTGGGCAGGGGGTTACAGATACGCAGTATTTT. Supplemented by reference TRBV9 and TRBJ2-3, the full variable domain reads DSGVTQTPKHLITATGQRVTLRCSPRSGDLSVYWYQQSLDQGLQFLIQYYNGEERAKGNILERFSAQQFPDLHSELNLSSLELGDSALYFCASSVAGQGVTDTQYFGPGTRLTVL.

V usage is TRBV3-1 (or the pseudogene TRBV3-2) and J usage is TRBJ1-2, with a possible D match to TRBD1 (5 bases). Germline values: CDR1 LGHDT, CDR2 YNNKEL (reference sequence). Trimming stripped 1 base from V and 10 bases from J, with 10 bases between. The CDR3 is 12 amino acids. The CDR3 here is CASSQVQDHYTF. CDR3 bases: TGTGCCAGCAGCCAAGTACAGGACCACTACACCTTC.

V is TRBV5-1 and J is TRBJ2-2; 8 nucleotides line up with TRBD1. Germline-derived CDR1 and CDR2 are SGHRS and YFSETQ. Trimming cost V 4 bases and J 1 base; bases outside gene matches: 3. This CDR3 is 15 amino acids long. Here the CDR3 reads CASSAGQGNTGELFF. The CDR3 bases are TGCGCCAGCAGCGCCGGACAGGGGAACACCGGGGAGCTGTTTTTT.

This clone showed up just a few times. This chain uses TRBV7-9 with TRBJ2-3, with 9 nucleotides matching TRBD2. CDR1 and CDR2 (germline): SEHNR, FQNEAQ (reference sequence). The CDR3 consists of 18 residues. The V gene end was trimmed by 1 base and the J gene end by 0 bases; junction bases not matched to a gene: 8. In DNA, the CDR3 is TGTGCCAGCAGCTTAGAATTTAGCGGGAGCGACAGCACAGATACGCAGTATTTT. Protein: CASSLEFSGSDSTDTQYF.

The chain couples TRBV29-1 to TRBJ2-1; TRBD2 might be the D (7 bases). The CDR3 has 16 residues. V was shortened by 6 bases and J by 0 bases, with 18 bases between the two germline ends. CDR1 is SQVTM, CDR2 ANQGSEA, per germline. This CDR3 reads CSVGGTTESSYNEQFF. CDR3 DNA sequence: TGCAGCGTGGGGGGGACAACTGAGAGCTCCTACAATGAGCAGTTCTTC.

The chain employs TRBV27 and TRBJ1-6; 7 positions match TRBD1. The CDR3 is made up of 16 amino acids. With 6 bases clipped from V and 0 bases from J, the junction kept 5 bases outside the gene matches. Germline-derived CDR1 and CDR2 are MNHEY and SMNVEV (reference sequence). Written as DNA, the CDR3 is TGTGCCAGCAGAGGGAACAGGGGCTCCTATAATTCACCCCTCCACTTT. Its translation: CASRGNRGSYNSPLHF.